The TCR beta chain under discussion was sequenced for a study of T cells in Graves' hyperthyroidism and ophthalmopathy (dated by TCRdb to the late 2010s). As for the study more broadly: Peripheral blood samples were taken at the time of initial diagnosis, prior to any treatment. Thyroid tissue and blood T-cell repertoires from six Graves' hyperthyroidism patients were also compared in the study. After sampling, hyperthyroidism patients received methimazole starting at 30 mg daily, and ophthalmopathy patients received high-dose intravenous methylprednisolone. An independent validation cohort of around 19 hyperthyroidism patients and 15 or so patients who later progressed to ophthalmopathy tested prospective prediction of ophthalmopathy. A discovery cohort of roughly 100 patients, approximately 44 with Graves' ophthalmopathy and over 55 with stable Graves' hyperthyroidism, was used to find distinguishing TCR V-J signatures. TCR Vbeta CDR3 sequencing of 135 peripheral blood samples (approximately 44 ophthalmopathy, about 75 hyperthyroidism and roughly 17 progressor patients) is reported in the paper. The 100 discovery patients were randomly divided into training and test sets at a 7:3 ratio.

This clonotype was recorded a few times. There is no known antigen for this receptor. No much larger clone is present one base from it, and per-base qualities are unavailable. The TCR beta CDR3 regions were amplified from RNA transcripts. The TCR CDR3 was subjected to a first round of RT-PCR using the HTBI primer set and the Qiagen OneStep RT-PCR kit. Libraries were constructed in a second round of multiplex PCR, after which size selection and purification were carried out. Sequencing of the libraries was done on an Illumina HiSeq2000 using paired-end 100 bp reads. The authors' analysis ran thus. SOAPnuke was used to process the raw data, removing reads that contained adapters or uncalled bases, had a mean Phred below 15, or lacked an exact match to the constant primer or identifier. High-quality paired reads were merged with COPE v1.2.5, and unique nucleotide sequences were defined as clonotypes. MiTCR v1.1 was used to align the clonotypes against IMGT TRBV, TRBD and TRBJ reference segments. The analysis was restricted to V-J combinations with a frequency above 0.0001, which together covered about 99% of the repertoires. A TCS score was defined as the ratio of F50 (clonal expansion) to E x V (chaos), with BLOSUM62-based TCRdist applied between CDR3 peptides within each V-J. Welch's t-statistics and random forest reduced several hundred V-J features to roughly 13, which were used in a naive Bayes classifier (R e1071). TCRdb reworked the public reads: Q25 trimming with fastp, MiXCR clone assembly, productive beta chains retained. Each CDR3 protein appears once, grouped with its most common genes and DNA. V and J calls and clone size were set by TCRdb, not the authors. This sample is represented by about half a million distinct CDR3 sequences; approximately 20% of them were singletons. Of the sample, roughly 50% is held by the ten largest clones.

The germline V gene encodes CDR1 SGHRS and CDR2 YFSETQ. The CDR3 covers 16 residues, taking in both the cysteine and the phenylalanine. Just the 48-base CDR3 DNA is kept, in frame starting at base 1. For this chain, trimming is 4 bases at the V end and 3 bases at the J end, and the number of junction bases without a gene match is 7. Paper-wide results and their limitations: In validation, the model predicted progression to ophthalmopathy a median of roughly 6.5 months before onset, with roughly 70% sensitivity and 72.22% specificity. Most expanded thyroid clonotypes (frequency above 0.001) were also found in blood, which suggests that blood repertoires may mirror thyroid immune responses. No statistical method was used to fix the sample size in advance, and group allocation was not hidden from the investigators. A 13 V-J signature model separated ophthalmopathy from stable hyperthyroidism, with nearly 90% sensitivity and about 81% specificity in cross-validation and 80%/75% in testing.

In the ophthalmopathy patients, disease was moderately to severely active, with a Clinical Activity Score of 3 or more, a NOSPECS grade of 4 or more, and a duration of less than 3 months. Patients with uncontrolled infections, other autoimmune diseases, pregnancy or lactation were excluded. Diagnoses were established on the basis of clinical symptoms, serum thyroxine and TRAb, thyroid ultrasound, and orbital computed tomography. PBMCs were separated from around 9.1 ml of fresh peripheral blood using Ficoll-Paque density gradient centrifugation. Total RNA was extracted with Trizol reagent, and quality was checked on an Agilent 2100 Bioanalyzer.

The specimen was blood. This sequence uses TRBV5-1 and TRBJ2-1; 10 central nucleotides agree with TRBD2. This TCR was recovered from a man in his forties with Graves' ophthalmopathy. The CDR3 in this case is CASSVLAGGGYNEQFF. The nucleotide sequence is TGCGCCAGCAGCGTCTTAGCGGGAGGAGGCTACAATGAGCAGTTCTTC.